Following are 24 T cell receptor beta chains from one sample sequenced in a study of blood T cells in healthy people across ages. A J-beta primer mix and a sample-barcoded 5' primer were used in a second PCR of roughly 7 to 12 cycles. TCRdb reanalysed the 5' RACE reads using MiXCR and keeps one entry per CDR3 protein. The repertoire includes around 900,000 distinct CDR3 sequences, about 51% of them detected once, and 20% to 25% sits in the top ten. Sequenced material: blood. The receptors shown here come from a woman aged 55-69 years in good health.

This chain connects TRBV14 to TRBJ1-4; no firm D call. The CDR3 totals 15 residues. Germline V gives CDR1 SGHDN, CDR2 FVKESK. V gave up 4 bases and J gave up 0 bases, with 9 bases separating them. The CDR3 loop reads CASSLTIATNEKLFF. CDR3 DNA sequence: TGTGCCAGCAGCCTTACTATTGCAACTAATGAAAAACTGTTTTTT.

The rearrangement links TRBV2 to TRBJ2-7; D unresolved. V was trimmed by 7 bases and J by 0 bases, leaving 10 bases between them. The CDR3 sequence is 13 residues long. Per germline, CDR1 SNHLY and CDR2 FYNNEI. The CDR3: CASTSISSYEQYF. CDR3 bases: TGTGCCAGCACTTCTATTAGCTCCTACGAGCAGTACTTC.

This sequence joins TRBV5-1 and TRBJ1-2; tentatively, D is TRBD1 (5 bases). Trimming shortened V by 0 bases and J by 0 bases, and 12 bases separated the two germline ends. Germline CDR1 is SGHRS and CDR2 is YFSETQ. This CDR3 is 16 amino acids long. The DNA of the CDR3 is TGCGCCAGCAGCTTGGTTTCGCGGGGCTCTAACTATGGCTACACCTTC. This translates into CASSLVSRGSNYGYTF.

Note on this clonotype: At one end the junction does not follow the germline gene, possibly because of a read error. The chain couples TRBV20-1 to TRBJ1-5; perhaps TRBD1 as D (5 bases). Germline CDR1 reads DFQATT; CDR2 reads SNEGSKA (reference sequence). There are 13 residues in the CDR3. The DNA for the CDR3 is TGCAGTGCTCAGCGTGGGGGGGATCAGCCCCGGCATTTT. Its protein product is CSAQRGGDQPRHF.

Concerning this clonotype itself: A much larger clone lies one base from this, so it may be a read error. The chain employs TRBV4-3 and TRBJ2-4; D tentatively fits TRBD1 or TRBD2 (5 bases each). The J call may be mistaken, given a closer DNA end match to TRBJ2-7. Germline V gene data show CDR1 as LGHNA and CDR2 as YSLEER. The CDR3 has 15 residues. The DNA for the CDR3 is TGCGCCAGCAGCCAAGTATACGGGGCGCCCTACGAGCAGTACTTC. Translating gives CASSQVYGAPYEQYF.

This chain connects TRBV10-3 to TRBJ1-1; 9 nucleotides line up with TRBD1. Germline V CDR1 and CDR2: ENHRY, SYGVKD. The V and J ends lost 0 bases and 11 bases, in that order; junction bases with no gene match: 4. The CDR3 sequence is 13 residues long. CDR3 bases: TGTGCCATCAGTGAGTCCGGGACAGGGTTCGCTTTCTTT. Its translation is CAISESGTGFAFF.

The chain has TRBV10-3 and TRBJ1-2, with D tentatively TRBD1 (5 bases). The CDR3 contains 16 residues. Germline loops: CDR1 ENHRY, CDR2 SYGVKD. V was trimmed by 4 bases and J by 3 bases, leaving 18 bases between them. CDR3 nucleotides: TGTGCCATCAGTGGGCGGGGGAGCAGGTCCGACTATGGCTACACCTTC. This sequence encodes CAISGRGSRSDYGYTF.

The V gene is TRBV6-2 or TRBV6-3, the J gene TRBJ2-5; D ambiguous. V gave up 4 bases and J gave up 4 bases, with 10 bases separating them. This CDR3 contains 13 residues. CDR1 and CDR2 from the germline V gene are MNHEY and SVGEGT. The CDR3 nucleotides read TGTGCCAGCAGTTCGATAGGGCGAGAGACCCAGTACTTC. Translating gives CASSSIGRETQYF.

This rearrangement joins TRBV28 to TRBJ1-2; tentatively, D is TRBD1 (5 bases). CDR3 length: 14 amino acids. CDR1 MDHEN and CDR2 SYDVKM come from the germline V gene. Trimming removed 5 bases from V and 3 bases from J, with 13 bases in between. The CDR3 DNA reads TGTGCCAGCAGTCTAGGAGGACACCACTATGGCTACACCTTC. It encodes CASSLGGHHYGYTF.

This clonotype was picked up a small number of times. The V gene is TRBV5-1, the J gene TRBJ1-4; D remains ambiguous. Looked up from germline, CDR1 is SGHRS and CDR2 is YFSETQ. The CDR3 has 14 residues. The V end lost 1 base, the J end lost 8 bases, and 12 bases lay between the germline ends. The CDR3 DNA follows: TGCGCCAGCAGCTTGAGGCCGGTCGGGGAAAAACTGTTTTTT. Its protein product is CASSLRPVGEKLFF.

The chain links TRBV4-2 to TRBJ2-3; TRBD2 matches 11 bases. The germline V gene encodes CDR1 LGHNA and CDR2 YNFKEQ. V lost 2 bases to trimming and J lost 5 bases; unmatched junction nucleotides: 6. This CDR3 is built from 16 residues. The CDR3 DNA reads TGTGCCAGCAGCCAACCAACTAGCGGGAGTGGAGATACGCAGTATTTT. Its protein is CASSQPTSGSGDTQYF.

The genes are TRBV12-3 or TRBV12-4 and TRBJ2-3; 8 bases align to TRBD1. The CDR3 loop spans 12 amino acids. J lost 9 bases, V lost 6 bases, and 5 bases had no gene match. Here the CDR3 reads CASRKGQGTQYF. CDR3 in DNA: TGTGCCAGCAGAAAAGGACAGGGAACGCAGTATTTT.

The V gene is TRBV4-2, the J gene TRBJ2-3; D not resolved. Germline lookup yields CDR1 LGHNA and CDR2 YNFKEQ. The V end lost 0 bases, the J end lost 4 bases, and 8 bases lay between the germline ends. The CDR3 extends over 14 amino acids. The CDR3 region has the DNA TGTGCCAGCAGCCAAGATAGGGCCCCAGATACGCAGTATTTT. It translates to CASSQDRAPDTQYF.

The chain employs TRBV4-3 and TRBJ2-3; TRBD1 matches 9 bases. Germline V gene lookup returns CDR1 LGHNA and CDR2 YSLEER. There are 15 residues in the CDR3. V lost 3 bases, J lost 6 bases, and 7 bases stayed unmatched. In nucleotides, the CDR3 is TGCGCCAGCAGCCAGATCTTGACAGGGGGGGATACGCAGTATTTT. It codes for CASSQILTGGDTQYF.

The chain combines TRBV12-3 or TRBV12-4 with TRBJ1-1, with D hard to call. CDR3 length: 14 residues. Trimming left V 1 base short and J 3 bases short, with 9 bases between. The CDR3 protein is CASSLEGRDTEAFF. CDR3 bases: TGTGCCAGCAGTTTAGAGGGTCGGGACACTGAAGCTTTCTTT.

V gene TRBV27 combines with J gene TRBJ2-3; TRBD1 matches at 7 bases. The CDR3 extends over 14 amino acids. CDR1 is MNHEY, CDR2 SMNVEV, per germline (reference sequence). V dropped 3 bases and J dropped 10; count of bases not matched to a gene: 10. The CDR3 region has the DNA TGTGCCAGCAGTTTCGGCAGGGGGATCGAAGCGCAGTATTTT. Residues: CASSFGRGIEAQYF.

V and J are TRBV2 and TRBJ2-1; 14 bases are a match to TRBD2. V was pared by 7 bases and J by 4 bases, with 3 bases of the junction left unmatched. The CDR3 runs to 15 residues. Germline CDR1 and CDR2: SNHLY and FYNNEI. CDR3 coding DNA: TGTGCCAGCAACAGACTAGCGGGAGGGTACAATGAGCAGTTCTTC. Its protein is CASNRLAGGYNEQFF.

This clonotype is a singleton in its sample. CDR3: CASRANVGSGGQETQYF. The DNA of the CDR3 is TGTGCCAGCCGAGCCAACGTCGGCTCCGGAGGGCAAGAGACCCAGTACTTC. The chain links TRBV4-2 to TRBJ2-5, with D possibly TRBD2 on 6 matching bases. CDR3 length equals 17 residues. V lost 8 bases to trimming and J lost 2 bases, with 24 bases between them. Germline V gene sequence: CDR1 LGHNA, CDR2 YNFKEQ.

The V and J genes are TRBV20-1 and TRBJ2-2; D remains unclear. Germline V lookup: CDR1 DFQATT, CDR2 SNEGSKA (reference sequence). The CDR3 totals 16 residues. V shed 0 bases and J shed 0 bases, with 11 bases lying between them. CDR3 coding DNA: TGCAGTGCTAGAGATCTCCATAGGCCGAACACCGGGGAGCTGTTTTTT. Its protein is CSARDLHRPNTGELFF.

This clonotype was counted only a few times. The chain combines TRBV13 with TRBJ2-1; no clear D gene. V shed 4 bases and J shed 6 bases, with 10 bases lying between them. Germline V lookup: CDR1 PRHDT, CDR2 FYEKMQ (reference sequence). The length of the CDR3 is 13 residues. DNA of the CDR3: TGTGCCAGCAGCTCCTCCCCGGGCAATGAGCAGTTCTTC. Translating it yields CASSSSPGNEQFF. The full variable domain, with the rest looked up from reference TRBV13 and TRBJ2-1, is AAGVIQSPRHLIKEKRETATLKCYPIPRHDTVYWYQQGPGQDPQFLISFYEKMQSDKGSIPDRFSAQQFSDYHSELNMSSLELGDSALYFCASSSSPGNEQFFGPGTRLTVL.

This clonotype was detected only a few times. This chain links TRBV27 with TRBJ2-1; 9 positions match TRBD2. Germline CDR1 reads MNHEY; CDR2 reads SMNVEV (reference sequence). The CDR3 totals 15 residues. Trimming at V came to 4 bases and at J to 1 base, leaving 2 bases not matched to a gene. CDR3 protein: CASSWGLASYNEQFF. DNA for the CDR3: TGTGCCAGCAGTTGGGGACTAGCTTCCTACAATGAGCAGTTCTTC.

The chain has TRBV3-1 and TRBJ2-7; TRBD2 might be the D (5 bases). V lost 3 bases to trimming and J lost 2 bases, with 11 bases between them. The CDR3 has 14 amino acids. Germline V CDR1 and CDR2: LGHDT, YNNKEL (reference sequence). For the CDR3, the DNA is TGTGCCAGCAGCCACGAGGGCCTCCCCTACGAGCAGTACTTC. Its protein is CASSHEGLPYEQYF.

V and J are TRBV6-2 or TRBV6-3 and TRBJ2-5; D perhaps matches TRBD2 (5 bases). CDR1 and CDR2 from the germline V gene are MNHEY and SVGEGT. V was cut by 2 bases and J by 5 bases, with 21 bases left in between. The length of the CDR3 is 17 residues. The CDR3 coding sequence is TGTGCCAGCAGTTACAGGCAATTCTTCTCAGCGGATGAGACCCAGTACTTC. It is translated as CASSYRQFFSADETQYF.

This sequence joins TRBV4-1 and TRBJ2-3, with a tentative D call TRBD2 (5 bases). The V gene lost 0 bases and the J gene lost 2 bases, with 15 bases spanning the gap. Per germline, CDR1 MGHRA and CDR2 YSYEKL. The CDR3 loop spans 17 amino acids. This chain's CDR3 is CASSQEHSGWVTDTQYF. The CDR3 region has the DNA TGCGCCAGCAGCCAAGAGCATTCGGGGTGGGTCACAGATACGCAGTATTTT.